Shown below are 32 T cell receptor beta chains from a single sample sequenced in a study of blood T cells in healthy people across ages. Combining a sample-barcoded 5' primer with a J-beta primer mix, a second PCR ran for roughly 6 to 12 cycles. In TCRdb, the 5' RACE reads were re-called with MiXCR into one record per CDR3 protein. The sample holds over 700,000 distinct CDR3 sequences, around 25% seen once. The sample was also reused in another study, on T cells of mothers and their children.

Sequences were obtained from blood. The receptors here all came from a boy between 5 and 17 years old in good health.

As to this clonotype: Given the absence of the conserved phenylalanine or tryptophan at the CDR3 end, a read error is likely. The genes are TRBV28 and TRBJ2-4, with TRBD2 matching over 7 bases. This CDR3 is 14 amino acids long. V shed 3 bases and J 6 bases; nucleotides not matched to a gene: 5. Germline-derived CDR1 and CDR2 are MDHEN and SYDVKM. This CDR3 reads CASSLRERGNIQYL. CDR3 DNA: TGTGCCAGCAGTTTGCGGGAGAGGGGAAACATTCAGTACCTC.

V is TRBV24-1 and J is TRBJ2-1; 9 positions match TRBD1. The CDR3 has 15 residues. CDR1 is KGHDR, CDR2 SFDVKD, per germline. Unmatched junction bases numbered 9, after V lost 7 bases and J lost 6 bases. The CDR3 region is CATSTTGGVGNEQFF. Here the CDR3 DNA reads TGTGCCACCAGCACAACAGGGGGCGTAGGCAATGAGCAGTTCTTC.

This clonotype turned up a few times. In DNA, the CDR3 is TGTGCCAGCAGCCCGACTAGCACTAGCTCCTACAATGAGCAGTTCTTC. As protein: CASSPTSTSSYNEQFF. This sequence joins TRBV9 and TRBJ2-1; 7 nucleotides agree with TRBD2. The CDR3 has 16 residues. Trimming removed 4 bases from V and 0 bases from J; junction bases left unmatched: 7. Germline-derived CDR1 and CDR2 are SGDLS and YYNGEE.

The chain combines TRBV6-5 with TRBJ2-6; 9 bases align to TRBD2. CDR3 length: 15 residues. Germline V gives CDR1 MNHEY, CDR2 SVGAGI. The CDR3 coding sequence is TGTGCAATTTCCGGCGGGGGGGCTGGGGCCAACGTCCTGACTTTC. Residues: CAISGGGAGANVLTF.

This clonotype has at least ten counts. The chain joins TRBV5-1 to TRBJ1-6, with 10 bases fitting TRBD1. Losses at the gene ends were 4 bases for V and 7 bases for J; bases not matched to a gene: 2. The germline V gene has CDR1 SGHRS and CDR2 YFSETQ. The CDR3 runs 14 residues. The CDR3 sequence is CASSPGQGNSPLHF. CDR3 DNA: TGCGCCAGCAGCCCGGGACAGGGGAATTCACCCCTCCACTTT.

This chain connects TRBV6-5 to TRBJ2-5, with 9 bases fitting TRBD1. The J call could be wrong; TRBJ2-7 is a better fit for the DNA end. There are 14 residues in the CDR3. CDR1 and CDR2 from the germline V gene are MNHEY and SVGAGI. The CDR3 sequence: CASSQTGGTYEQYF. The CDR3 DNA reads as TGTGCCAGCAGTCAGACAGGGGGGACCTACGAGCAGTACTTC.

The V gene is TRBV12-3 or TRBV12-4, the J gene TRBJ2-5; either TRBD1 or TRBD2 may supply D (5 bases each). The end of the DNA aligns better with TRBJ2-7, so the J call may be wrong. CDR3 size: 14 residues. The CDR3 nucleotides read TGTGCCAGCAGTGCTTATTCAGGGAGAGGCGAGCAGTACTTC. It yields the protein CASSAYSGRGEQYF.

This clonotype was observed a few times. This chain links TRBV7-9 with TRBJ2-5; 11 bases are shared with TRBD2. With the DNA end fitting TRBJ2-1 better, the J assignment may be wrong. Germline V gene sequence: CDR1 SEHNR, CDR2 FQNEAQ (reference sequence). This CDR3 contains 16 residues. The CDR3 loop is CASSVLAGVESDEQFF. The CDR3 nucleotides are TGTGCCAGCAGCGTACTAGCGGGAGTTGAGTCGGATGAGCAGTTCTTC.

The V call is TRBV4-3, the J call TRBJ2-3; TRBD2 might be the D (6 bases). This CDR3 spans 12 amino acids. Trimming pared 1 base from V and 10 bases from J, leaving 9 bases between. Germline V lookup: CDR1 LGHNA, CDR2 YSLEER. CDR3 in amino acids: CASSQGSGAQYF. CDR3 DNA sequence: TGCGCCAGCAGCCAAGGGTCGGGGGCGCAGTATTTT.

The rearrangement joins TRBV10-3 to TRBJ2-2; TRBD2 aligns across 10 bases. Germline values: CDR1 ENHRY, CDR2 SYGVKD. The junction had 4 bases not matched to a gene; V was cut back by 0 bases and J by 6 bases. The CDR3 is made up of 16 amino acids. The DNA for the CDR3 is TGTGCCATCAGTGAGTCTACTAGCGGGATCCCCGGGGAGCTGTTTTTT. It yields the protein CAISESTSGIPGELFF.

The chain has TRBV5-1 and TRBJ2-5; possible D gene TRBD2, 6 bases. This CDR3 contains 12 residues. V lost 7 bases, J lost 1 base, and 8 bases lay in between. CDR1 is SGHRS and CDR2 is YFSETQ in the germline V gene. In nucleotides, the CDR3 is TGCGCCAGCGGGGAGGCCCAAGAGACCCAGTACTTC. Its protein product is CASGEAQETQYF.

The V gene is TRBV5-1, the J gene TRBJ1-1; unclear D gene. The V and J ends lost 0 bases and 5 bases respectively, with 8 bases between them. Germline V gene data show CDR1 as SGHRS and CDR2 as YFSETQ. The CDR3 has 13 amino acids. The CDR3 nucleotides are TGCGCCAGCAGCTTGGAACGTCCTACTGAAGCTTTCTTT. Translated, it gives CASSLERPTEAFF.

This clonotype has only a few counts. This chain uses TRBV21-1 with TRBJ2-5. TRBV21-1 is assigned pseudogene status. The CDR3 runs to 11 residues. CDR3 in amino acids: CASSKGGTQYF. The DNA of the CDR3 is TGTGCCAGCAGCAAAGGGGGGACCCAGTACTTC.

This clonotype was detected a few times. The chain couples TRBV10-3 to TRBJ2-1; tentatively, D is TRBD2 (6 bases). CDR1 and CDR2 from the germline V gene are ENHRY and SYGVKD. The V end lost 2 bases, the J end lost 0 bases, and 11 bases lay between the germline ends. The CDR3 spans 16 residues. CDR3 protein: CAISEGGRSSYNEQFF. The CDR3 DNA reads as TGTGCCATCAGTGAGGGAGGGAGAAGCTCCTACAATGAGCAGTTCTTC.

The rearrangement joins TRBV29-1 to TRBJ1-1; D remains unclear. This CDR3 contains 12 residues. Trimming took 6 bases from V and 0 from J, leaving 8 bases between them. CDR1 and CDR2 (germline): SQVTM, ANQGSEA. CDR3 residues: CSVYTLNTEAFF. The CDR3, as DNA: TGCAGCGTCTATACTCTGAACACTGAAGCTTTCTTT.

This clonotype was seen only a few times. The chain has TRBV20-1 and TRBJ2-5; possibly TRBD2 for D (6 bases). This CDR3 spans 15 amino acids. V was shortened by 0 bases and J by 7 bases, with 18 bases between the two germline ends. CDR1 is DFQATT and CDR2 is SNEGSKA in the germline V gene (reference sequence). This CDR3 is CSARDEGLKLGTQYF. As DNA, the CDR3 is TGCAGTGCTAGAGACGAGGGACTCAAGCTGGGGACCCAGTACTTC.

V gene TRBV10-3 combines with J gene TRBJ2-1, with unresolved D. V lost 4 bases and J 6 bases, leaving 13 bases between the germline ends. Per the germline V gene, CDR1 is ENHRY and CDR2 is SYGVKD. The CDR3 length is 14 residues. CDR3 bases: TGTGCCATCAGTGGCGGCCTCCAAGGCAATGAGCAGTTCTTC. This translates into CAISGGLQGNEQFF.

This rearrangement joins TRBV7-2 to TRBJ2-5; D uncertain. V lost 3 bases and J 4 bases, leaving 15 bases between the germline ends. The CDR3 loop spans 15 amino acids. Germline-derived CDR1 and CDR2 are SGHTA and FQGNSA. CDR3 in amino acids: CASSFRLKWGETQYF. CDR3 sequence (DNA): TGTGCCAGCAGCTTCAGACTTAAATGGGGAGAGACCCAGTACTTC.

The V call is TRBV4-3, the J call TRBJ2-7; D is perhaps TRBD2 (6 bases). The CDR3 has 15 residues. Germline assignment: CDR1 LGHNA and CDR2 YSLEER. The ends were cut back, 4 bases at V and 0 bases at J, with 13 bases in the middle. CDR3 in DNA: TGCGCCAGCAGCCCCACGACTAGTAACTCCTACGAGCAGTACTTC. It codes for CASSPTTSNSYEQYF.

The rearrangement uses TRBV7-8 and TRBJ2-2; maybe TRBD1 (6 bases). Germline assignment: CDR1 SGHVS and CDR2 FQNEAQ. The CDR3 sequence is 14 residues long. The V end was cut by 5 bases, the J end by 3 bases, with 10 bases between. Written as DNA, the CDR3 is TGTGCCAGCAGCCCGGGACATTACACCGGGGAGCTGTTTTTT. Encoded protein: CASSPGHYTGELFF.

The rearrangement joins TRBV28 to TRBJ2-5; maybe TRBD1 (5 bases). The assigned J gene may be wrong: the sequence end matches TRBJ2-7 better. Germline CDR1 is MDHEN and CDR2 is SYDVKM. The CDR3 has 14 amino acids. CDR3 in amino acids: CASSPPAVRGEQYF. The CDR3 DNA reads TGTGCCAGCAGTCCTCCTGCAGTAAGGGGCGAGCAGTACTTC.

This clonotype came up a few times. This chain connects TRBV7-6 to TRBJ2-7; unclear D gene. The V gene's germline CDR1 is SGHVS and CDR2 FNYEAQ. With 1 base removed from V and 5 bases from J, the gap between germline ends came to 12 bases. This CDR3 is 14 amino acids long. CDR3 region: CASSLEIKGHEQYF. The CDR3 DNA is TGTGCCAGCAGCTTAGAAATCAAAGGACACGAGCAGTACTTC.

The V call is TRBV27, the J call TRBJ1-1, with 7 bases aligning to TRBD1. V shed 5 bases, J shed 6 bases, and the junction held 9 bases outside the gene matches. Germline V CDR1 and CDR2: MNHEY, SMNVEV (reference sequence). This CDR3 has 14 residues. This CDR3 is CASSPTGEGPEAFF. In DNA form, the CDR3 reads TGTGCCAGCAGTCCAACAGGGGAAGGCCCTGAAGCTTTCTTT.

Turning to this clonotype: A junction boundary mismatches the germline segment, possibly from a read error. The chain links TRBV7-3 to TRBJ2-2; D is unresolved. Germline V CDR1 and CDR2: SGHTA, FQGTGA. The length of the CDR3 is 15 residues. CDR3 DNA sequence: TGTGCCAGCAGCTTACTAGGGCAGCACACCGAGGAGCTGTTTTTT. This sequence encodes CASSLLGQHTEELFF.

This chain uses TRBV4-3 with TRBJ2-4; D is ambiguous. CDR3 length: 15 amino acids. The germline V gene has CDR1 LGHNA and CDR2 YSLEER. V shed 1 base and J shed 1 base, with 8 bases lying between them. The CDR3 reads CASSQGRAAKNIQYF. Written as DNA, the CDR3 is TGCGCCAGCAGCCAAGGCCGGGCGGCCAAAAACATTCAGTACTTC.

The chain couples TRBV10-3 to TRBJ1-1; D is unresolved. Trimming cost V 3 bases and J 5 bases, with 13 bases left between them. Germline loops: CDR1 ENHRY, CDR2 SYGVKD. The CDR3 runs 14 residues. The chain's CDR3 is CAISERQLSTEAFF. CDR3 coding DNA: TGTGCCATCAGTGAACGCCAGCTGTCTACTGAAGCTTTCTTT.

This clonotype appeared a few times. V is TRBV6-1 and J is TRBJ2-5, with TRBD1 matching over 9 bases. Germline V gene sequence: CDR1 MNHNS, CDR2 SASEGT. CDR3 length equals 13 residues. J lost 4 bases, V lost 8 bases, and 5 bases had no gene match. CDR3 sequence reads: CASEETGGETQYF. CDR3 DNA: TGTGCCAGCGAGGAGACAGGGGGAGAGACCCAGTACTTC.

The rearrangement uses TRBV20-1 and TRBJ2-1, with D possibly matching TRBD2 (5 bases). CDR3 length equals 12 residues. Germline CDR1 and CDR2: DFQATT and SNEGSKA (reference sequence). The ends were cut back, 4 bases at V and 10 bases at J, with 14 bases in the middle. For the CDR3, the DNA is TGCAGTGCTACTTTAAGCGGAGGAGAGCAGTTCTTC. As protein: CSATLSGGEQFF.

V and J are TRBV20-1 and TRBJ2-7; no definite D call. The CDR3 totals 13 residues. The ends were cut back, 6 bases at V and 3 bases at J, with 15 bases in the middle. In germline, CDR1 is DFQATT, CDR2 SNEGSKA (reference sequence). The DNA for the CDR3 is TGCAGTGCCAGACGAGACACGGGCTACGAGCAGTACTTC. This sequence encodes CSARRDTGYEQYF.

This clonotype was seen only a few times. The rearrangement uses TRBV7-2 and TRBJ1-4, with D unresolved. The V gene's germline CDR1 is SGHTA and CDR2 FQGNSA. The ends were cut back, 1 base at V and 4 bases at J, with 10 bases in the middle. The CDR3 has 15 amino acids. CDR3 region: CASSLVLRRNEKLFF. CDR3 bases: TGTGCCAGCAGCTTAGTCCTTCGTCGTAATGAAAAACTGTTTTTT. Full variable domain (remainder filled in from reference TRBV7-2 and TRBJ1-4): GAGVSQSPSNKVTEKGKDVELRCDPISGHTALYWYRQSLGQGLEFLIYFQGNSAPDKSGLPSDRFSAERTGGSVSTLTIQRTQQEDSAVYLCASSLVLRRNEKLFFGSGTQLSVL.

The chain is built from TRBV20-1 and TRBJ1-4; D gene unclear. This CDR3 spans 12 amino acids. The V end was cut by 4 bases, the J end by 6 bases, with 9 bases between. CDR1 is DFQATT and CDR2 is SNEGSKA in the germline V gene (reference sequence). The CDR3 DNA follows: TGCAGTGCTAAAGGTTTCGATGAAAAACTGTTTTTT. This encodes CSAKGFDEKLFF.

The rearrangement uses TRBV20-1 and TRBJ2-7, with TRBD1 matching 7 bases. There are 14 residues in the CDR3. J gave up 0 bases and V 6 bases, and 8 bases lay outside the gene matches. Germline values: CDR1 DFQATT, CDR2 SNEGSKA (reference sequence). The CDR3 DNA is TGCAGTGCCACCGGACAGGTCGGCTCCTACGAGCAGTACTTC. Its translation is CSATGQVGSYEQYF.